This paragraph covers one T cell receptor beta chain sequence. This entry is derived from a study of blood T cell repertoires in COVID-19. TCRdb's table, derived via immunoSEQ multiplex PCR, lists solely in-frame clones and lacks some. The sample shows 55,000 to 70,000 clones, roughly 91% of them seen only once. The CDR3 is 16 residues long. V lost 0 bases to trimming and J lost 4 bases, with 13 bases between them. In germline, CDR1 is MGHRA, CDR2 YSYEKL. The sequence came from a woman between 18 and 29 years old with acute or convalescent COVID-19. Source material: peripheral blood. The V gene is TRBV4-1, the J gene TRBJ2-1; TRBD2 might be the D (6 bases). CDR3 residues: CASSQETSLGYNEQFF. The CDR3 region has the DNA TGCGCCAGCAGCCAAGAAACTAGCCTTGGGTACAATGAGCAGTTCTTC.